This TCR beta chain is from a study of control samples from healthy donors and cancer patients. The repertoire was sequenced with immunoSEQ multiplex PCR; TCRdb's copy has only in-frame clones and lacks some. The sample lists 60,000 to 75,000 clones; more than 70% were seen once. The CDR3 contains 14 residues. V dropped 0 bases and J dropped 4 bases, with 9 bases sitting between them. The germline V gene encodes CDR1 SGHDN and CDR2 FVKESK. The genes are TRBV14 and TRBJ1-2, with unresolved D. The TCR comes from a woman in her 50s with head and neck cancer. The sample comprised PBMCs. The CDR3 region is CASSQDPRPYGYTF. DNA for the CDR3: TGTGCCAGCAGCCAAGATCCCAGACCCTATGGCTACACCTTC. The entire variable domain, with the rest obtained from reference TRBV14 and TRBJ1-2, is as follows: EAGVTQFPSHSVIEKGQTVTLRCDPISGHDNLYWYRRVMGKEIKFLLHFVKESKQDESGMPNNRFLAERTGGTYSTLKVQPAELEDSGVYFCASSQDPRPYGYTFGSGTRLTVV.